This T cell receptor beta chain was obtained from a study of human versus mouse CDR3 diversity and MHC coevolution. About the study: Reportedly, immunoSEQ detects one in 200,000 T cells with minimized PCR bias. Samples had between about 5.5 x 10^6 and 1.6 x 10^7 valid reads. Findings and caveats of the study: iCHAO1 estimated the human TCR beta repertoire at about 1.6 million clonotypes.

A word on this clone: Its antigen is unidentified.

Germline values: CDR1 MDHEN, CDR2 SYDVKM. The CDR3 totals 16 residues. Trimming took 7 bases from V and 6 from J; bases not matched to a gene: 13. The table came from immunoSEQ multiplex PCR; TCRdb's copy has only in-frame clones and leaves some out. The sample contains tens of thousands of clones, 93% of which appear only once. The sample comprised naive CD4+ T cells from blood. Documented subset: CD45RO-negative CD62L-positive naive CD4 T cells. The receptor comes from a person between 25 and 69 years old in good health. The chain couples TRBV28 to TRBJ1-5; 9 bases agree with TRBD1. The chain's CDR3 is CASTRGTGRTRQPQHF. For the CDR3, the DNA is TGTGCCAGCACCCGCGGGACAGGGAGGACGCGTCAGCCCCAGCATTTT.